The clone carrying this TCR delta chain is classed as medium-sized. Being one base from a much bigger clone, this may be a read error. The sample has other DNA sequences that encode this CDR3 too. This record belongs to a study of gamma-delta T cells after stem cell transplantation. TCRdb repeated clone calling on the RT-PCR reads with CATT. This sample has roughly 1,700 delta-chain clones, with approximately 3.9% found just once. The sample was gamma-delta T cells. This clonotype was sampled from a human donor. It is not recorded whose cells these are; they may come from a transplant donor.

The CDR3 sequence is CALGDPPLFRYWGILYDTDELIF. DNA of the CDR3: TGTGCTCTTGGGGACCCCCCCCTCTTCCGCTACTGGGGGATACTCTATGACACCGATGAACTCATCTTT. The chain recombines TRDV1 with TRDJ1; 12 bases are a match to TRDD3. The CDR3 is 23 amino acids. CDR1 TSWWSYY and CDR2 QGS come from the germline V gene.